Presented here are 20 T cell receptor beta chains from one specimen sequenced in a study of T cell clones after liver transplantation. Here immunoSEQ multiplex PCR was the method, and the copy in TCRdb shows in-frame clones only, minus some. The sample holds around 77,000 clones, over 70% seen once. The sample was CD4+ T cells from blood, taken 12 months after liver transplant. These receptors were collected from a human patient who received a liver transplant. Some T cells may have come from the graft donor.

This clone has only a few counts. This chain uses TRBV29-1 with TRBJ2-5; 9 bases agree with TRBD1. V dropped 6 bases and J dropped 1; count of bases not matched to a gene: 3. Germline CDR1 SQVTM, CDR2 ANQGSEA. The CDR3 is 13 residues long. CDR3 protein: CSVDRGVQETQYF. The CDR3 nucleotides read TGCAGCGTCGACAGGGGGGTCCAAGAGACCCAGTACTTC.

This clone occurred once. This rearrangement joins TRBV6-4 to TRBJ2-6; D gene ambiguous. The CDR3 is 13 amino acids. The germline CDR1 and CDR2 sequences are MRHNA and SNTAGT. Trimming pared 6 bases from V and 0 bases from J, leaving 3 bases between. In DNA form, the CDR3 reads TGTGCCAGCAGGAGCTCTGGGGCCAACGTCCTGACTTTC. It yields the protein CASRSSGANVLTF.

V usage is TRBV5-1 and J usage is TRBJ1-2; D ambiguous. The CDR3 totals 13 residues. CDR1 SGHRS and CDR2 YFSETQ come from the germline V gene. V shed 0 bases and J shed 4 bases, with 7 bases lying between them. The DNA for the CDR3 is TGCGCCAGCAGCTTGGGAGGGATCTATGGCTACACCTTC. This encodes CASSLGGIYGYTF.

This chain joins TRBV27 and TRBJ2-2, with 9 bases identical to TRBD2. V was pared by 4 bases and J by 3 bases, with 9 bases of the junction left unmatched. Germline lookup yields CDR1 MNHEY and CDR2 SMNVEV (reference sequence). There are 17 residues in the CDR3. CDR3 bases: TGTGCCAGCAGTTCTCTGGGACTAGCTTCATACACCGGGGAGCTGTTTTTT. It translates to CASSSLGLASYTGELFF.

The chain uses TRBV5-4 and TRBJ2-7, with 10 positions matching TRBD2. CDR1 is SGHNT, CDR2 YYREEE, per germline (reference sequence). Trimming removed 3 bases from V and 4 bases from J; junction bases left unmatched: 7. This CDR3 contains 15 residues. The CDR3 protein is CASSSGLAEGYEQYF. CDR3 sequence (DNA): TGTGCCAGCAGCTCCGGACTAGCGGAGGGATACGAGCAGTACTTC.

For the CDR3, the DNA is TGTGCCAGCAGCCCAAAACTACGGGAGTCCCTCTACAATGAGCAGTTCTTC. Its protein product is CASSPKLRESLYNEQFF. The chain joins TRBV7-9 to TRBJ2-1, with a tentative D call TRBD2 (6 bases). The length of the CDR3 is 17 residues. CDR1 is SEHNR and CDR2 is FQNEAQ in the germline V gene (reference sequence). Trimming left V 5 bases short and J 3 bases short, with 20 bases between.

This chain connects TRBV7-8 to TRBJ2-2; 9 nucleotides match TRBD2. Germline V gene lookup returns CDR1 SGHVS and CDR2 FQNEAQ. The CDR3 extends over 15 amino acids. The trim removed 7 bases at V and 6 bases at J, leaving 9 bases unmatched. The CDR3: CASTLGAGGAGELFF. CDR3 DNA: TGTGCCAGCACCTTGGGAGCGGGAGGTGCCGGGGAGCTGTTTTTT.

The chain couples TRBV14 to TRBJ2-3, with 11 bases fitting TRBD2. Losses at the gene ends were 1 base for V and 6 bases for J; bases not matched to a gene: 3. Germline CDR1 is SGHDN and CDR2 is FVKESK. The CDR3 loop spans 15 amino acids. For the CDR3, the DNA is TGTGCCAGCAGCCAAGTGGGGACTAGCGGTGATACGCAGTATTTT. It codes for CASSQVGTSGDTQYF. Looking up the rest from reference TRBV14 and TRBJ2-3 gives the full variable domain: EAGVTQFPSHSVIEKGQTVTLRCDPISGHDNLYWYRRVMGKEIKFLLHFVKESKQDESGMPNNRFLAERTGGTYSTLKVQPAELEDSGVYFCASSQVGTSGDTQYFGPGTRLTVL.

The chain carries TRBV10-2 and TRBJ1-5, with D possibly TRBD1 on 6 matching bases. V lost 3 bases and J 15 bases, leaving 18 bases between the germline ends. The germline CDR1 and CDR2 sequences are WSHSY and SAAADI. This CDR3 has 13 amino acids. The CDR3 here is CASSEGHRDGRHF. The CDR3 DNA reads TGCGCCAGCAGTGAAGGGCACAGGGATGGGAGGCATTTT.

The V and J genes are TRBV2 and TRBJ1-4; D perhaps matches TRBD1 (5 bases). The CDR3 consists of 14 residues. Germline V gene lookup returns CDR1 SNHLY and CDR2 FYNNEI. Trimming pared 7 bases from V and 4 bases from J, leaving 13 bases between. CDR3 amino acids: CASIALGLNEKLFF. Here the CDR3 DNA reads TGTGCCAGCATCGCCCTGGGACTTAATGAAAAACTGTTTTTT.

V is TRBV2 and J is TRBJ2-5, with TRBD1 as a possible D gene (7 bases). V was cut by 7 bases and J by 4 bases, with 19 bases left in between. CDR3 length equals 15 residues. From germline, CDR1 is SNHLY and CDR2 FYNNEI. The CDR3 DNA is TGTGCCAGCATTACGGAGGGCCAGGGGGGAGAGACCCAGTACTTC. Protein: CASITEGQGGETQYF. Complete variable domain (other parts from reference TRBV2 and TRBJ2-5): EPEVTQTPSHQVTQMGQEVILRCVPISNHLYFYWYRQILGQKVEFLVSFYNNEISEKSEIFDDQFSVERPDGSNFTLKIRSTKLEDSAMYFCASITEGQGGETQYFGPGTRLLVL.

The chain carries TRBV9 and TRBJ2-2, with 11 bases identical to TRBD2. V lost 4 bases to trimming and J lost 1 base; unmatched junction nucleotides: 9. This CDR3 comprises 18 residues. Germline V gene data show CDR1 as SGDLS and CDR2 as YYNGEE. CDR3 region: CASSPSLGLAENTGELFF. The CDR3 DNA reads as TGTGCCAGCAGCCCTAGCTTGGGACTAGCGGAGAACACCGGGGAGCTGTTTTTT. Combining the CDR3 with reference TRBV9 and TRBJ2-2 gives the whole variable domain DSGVTQTPKHLITATGQRVTLRCSPRSGDLSVYWYQQSLDQGLQFLIQYYNGEERAKGNILERFSAQQFPDLHSELNLSSLELGDSALYFCASSPSLGLAENTGELFFGEGSRLTVL.

This clone has just one count. V is TRBV2 and J is TRBJ1-1; D unclear. Germline assignment: CDR1 SNHLY and CDR2 FYNNEI. Trimming took off 10 bases at V and 1 base at J, with 4 bases between the two ends. The CDR3 consists of 10 residues. CDR3 nucleotides: TGTGCCACCTCGAACACTGAAGCTTTCTTT. This sequence encodes CATSNTEAFF. Looking up the rest from reference TRBV2 and TRBJ1-1 gives the full variable domain: EPEVTQTPSHQVTQMGQEVILRCVPISNHLYFYWYRQILGQKVEFLVSFYNNEISEKSEIFDDQFSVERPDGSNFTLKIRSTKLEDSAMYFCATSNTEAFFGQGTRLTVV.

The chain recombines TRBV19 with TRBJ1-4, with D possibly being TRBD1 (6 bases). Germline values: CDR1 LNHDA, CDR2 SQIVND (reference sequence). This CDR3 comprises 16 residues. Trimming left V 4 bases short and J 8 bases short, with 20 bases between. DNA of the CDR3: TGTGCCAGTAGTACCGGCGGTTCACCGGGGGCGGAAAAACTGTTTTTT. As protein: CASSTGGSPGAEKLFF.

This clone came up once. The genes are TRBV4-2 and TRBJ1-4; D is undetermined. Germline CDR1 LGHNA, CDR2 YNFKEQ. The CDR3 totals 13 residues. The germline V and J ends were trimmed by 7 bases and 0 bases, with 6 bases remaining between them. The CDR3 DNA reads TGTGCCAGCAAACCGTCAACTAATGAAAAACTGTTTTTT. It codes for CASKPSTNEKLFF.

This chain joins TRBV29-1 and TRBJ1-1; no reliable D call. The CDR3 consists of 13 residues. Per the germline V gene, CDR1 is SQVTM and CDR2 is ANQGSEA. CDR3 in amino acids: CSPEPHRNTEAFF. The DNA of the CDR3 is TGCAGTCCCGAGCCCCACAGGAACACTGAAGCTTTCTTT.

The CDR3 nucleotides read TGTGCCAGCAGCTTGGGACTGCCCGGGGAGCTGTTTTTT. As protein: CASSLGLPGELFF. V and J are TRBV5-6 and TRBJ2-2; D unresolved. This CDR3 contains 13 residues. Per the germline V gene, CDR1 is SGHDT and CDR2 is YYEEEE. V lost 0 bases and J lost 6, with 6 bases in between.

The rearrangement links TRBV9 to TRBJ1-1; the match to TRBD1 covers 8 bases. Germline V gene sequence: CDR1 SGDLS, CDR2 YYNGEE. The CDR3 sequence is 15 residues long. J lost 3 bases, V lost 3 bases, and 7 bases had no gene match. This CDR3 reads CASSAHTGGHTEAFF. The CDR3 bases are TGTGCCAGCAGCGCTCACACAGGGGGGCACACTGAAGCTTTCTTT. The complete variable domain, with remaining parts taken from reference TRBV9 and TRBJ1-1, reads DSGVTQTPKHLITATGQRVTLRCSPRSGDLSVYWYQQSLDQGLQFLIQYYNGEERAKGNILERFSAQQFPDLHSELNLSSLELGDSALYFCASSAHTGGHTEAFFGQGTRLTVV.

The J gene is TRBJ2-5, the V gene TRBV11-1; tentative D call: TRBD2 (5 bases). Germline CDR1 SGHAT, CDR2 FQDESV (reference sequence). With 6 bases removed from V and 0 bases from J, the gap between germline ends came to 8 bases. The CDR3 runs to 13 residues. In DNA, the CDR3 is TGTGCCAGCAGTCTGGACTACCAAGAGACCCAGTACTTC. Protein sequence: CASSLDYQETQYF. The whole variable domain, remainder taken from reference TRBV11-1 and TRBJ2-5, is EAEVAQSPRYKITEKSQAVAFWCDPISGHATLYWYRQILGQGPELLVQFQDESVVDDSQLPKDRFSAERLKGVDSTLKIQPAELGDSAMYLCASSLDYQETQYFGPGTRLLVL.

The rearrangement joins TRBV28 to TRBJ1-5; weak D call: TRBD1 (6 bases). The germline CDR1 and CDR2 sequences are MDHEN and SYDVKM. Trimming left V 2 bases short and J 1 base short, with 12 bases between. CDR3 length: 16 amino acids. As DNA, the CDR3 is TGTGCCAGCAGTTTAGATCGGGGGACAAGCAATCAGCCCCAGCATTTT. Residues: CASSLDRGTSNQPQHF.